Below, 20 T cell receptor beta chains from the same sample are listed, as sequenced in a study of vaccination and CD4 T cells after COVID-19. With the Oncomine TCR Beta short-read assay, DNA from cultured CD4+ T cells was sequenced. Each CDR3 protein gets one entry after TCRdb re-called the PCR reads with MiXCR. The sample has almost 20,000 distinct CDR3 sequences, 42% seen once. Treatment indicated: approximately 11-day PBMC culture with coronavirus spike peptide pools or control peptides (ViraFEST assay). Their cognate antigens are unknown. This specimen was CD4+ T cells from blood, cultured in vitro, taken before SARS-CoV-2 vaccination. Receptors originate from a human donor who received a COVID-19 vaccine.

V gene TRBV10-1 combines with J gene TRBJ2-5, with unresolved D. V lost 6 bases and J 1 base, leaving 9 bases between the germline ends. Germline V gene lookup returns CDR1 WNHNN and CDR2 SYGVQD (reference sequence). This CDR3 region has 13 residues. The chain's CDR3 is CASSQGFQETQYF. The CDR3 nucleotides are TGCGCCAGCAGCCAAGGCTTCCAAGAGACCCAGTACTTC.

J is TRBJ1-4 and V is TRBV6-1; possibly TRBD1 for D (6 bases). CDR1 is MNHNS, CDR2 SASEGT, per germline. This CDR3 region has 20 residues. Trimming took 10 bases from V and 7 from J, leaving 37 bases between them. This CDR3 reads CANRSKAGGGRTHFGEKLFF. DNA of the CDR3: TGTGCCAACAGATCGAAGGCCGGGGGCGGAAGAACCCACTTTGGTGAAAAACTGTTTTTT.

CDR3 protein: CASRQLAGGPETQYF. The CDR3 nucleotides are TGTGCCAGCAGACAACTAGCGGGGGGACCGGAGACCCAGTACTTC. This rearrangement joins TRBV27 to TRBJ2-5, with 12 bases aligning to TRBD2. Trimming removed 6 bases from V and 5 bases from J; junction bases left unmatched: 7. Germline lookup yields CDR1 MNHEY and CDR2 SMNVEV (reference sequence). The CDR3 extends over 15 amino acids.

A few counts support this clonotype. The V call is TRBV7-9, the J call TRBJ1-4, with 9 bases lining up with TRBD1. Losses at the gene ends were 5 bases for V and 6 bases for J; bases not matched to a gene: 7. This CDR3 is 15 amino acids long. The V gene's germline CDR1 is SEHNR and CDR2 FQNEAQ (reference sequence). DNA of the CDR3: TGTGCCAGCAGCCCGATGGGACAGGGAGATGAAAAACTGTTTTTT. Protein product: CASSPMGQGDEKLFF. Combining the CDR3 with reference TRBV7-9 and TRBJ1-4 gives the whole variable domain DTGVSQNPRHKITKRGQNVTFRCDPISEHNRLYWYRQTLGQGPEFLTYFQNEAQLEKSRLLSDRFSAERPKGSFSTLEIQRTEQGDSAMYLCASSPMGQGDEKLFFGSGTQLSVL.

This clonotype was seen a handful of times. The rearrangement links TRBV20-1 to TRBJ2-3, with TRBD2 matching over 8 bases. Germline V CDR1 and CDR2: DFQATT, SNEGSKA (reference sequence). The CDR3 has 14 residues. After removal of 0 bases from V and 5 bases from J, the junction contained 4 bases not matched to a gene. The CDR3 region is CSARESGLVDTQYF. The DNA for the CDR3 is TGCAGTGCTAGAGAGTCGGGACTAGTAGATACGCAGTATTTT.

This chain uses TRBV2 with TRBJ2-1; 8 nucleotides match TRBD2. The V and J ends lost 4 bases and 7 bases, in that order; junction bases with no gene match: 12. Germline assignment: CDR1 SNHLY and CDR2 FYNNEI. The CDR3 has 16 amino acids. The CDR3 protein is CASSANRGLVENEQFF. Here the CDR3 DNA reads TGTGCCAGCAGTGCAAACCGGGGACTAGTTGAGAATGAGCAGTTCTTC.

This clonotype was counted a few times. The gene calls are TRBV5-4 and TRBJ1-1, with 7 bases lining up with TRBD1. CDR1 SGHNT and CDR2 YYREEE come from the germline V gene (reference sequence). Trimming took 4 bases from V and 1 from J; bases not matched to a gene: 7. The CDR3 is 15 amino acids. Written as DNA, the CDR3 is TGTGCCAGCAGCCCCGGACAGGCCGCGAACACTGAAGCTTTCTTT. Protein product: CASSPGQAANTEAFF.

The genes are TRBV7-6 and TRBJ2-2; TRBD2 is a possible D gene (5 bases). The CDR3 runs to 14 residues. Trimming removed 5 bases at V and 4 bases at J, with 11 bases between. Germline V gives CDR1 SGHVS, CDR2 FNYEAQ. Here the CDR3 reads CASSPTGSTGELFF. In nucleotides, the CDR3 is TGTGCCAGCAGCCCAACTGGGAGCACCGGGGAGCTGTTTTTT.

The chain links TRBV6-1 to TRBJ1-5, with 8 positions matching TRBD1. From germline, CDR1 is MNHNS and CDR2 SASEGT. Trimming cost V 3 bases and J 6 bases; bases outside gene matches: 4. The CDR3 sequence is 14 residues long. The DNA for the CDR3 is TGTGCCAGCAGTGAGTCAGGGGGCGGTCAGCCCCAGCATTTT. Translation: CASSESGGGQPQHF.

This clonotype has only a few counts. This chain connects TRBV6-5 to TRBJ1-1; 12 bases map to TRBD1. V shed 2 bases and J 7 bases; nucleotides not matched to a gene: 5. The germline V gene encodes CDR1 MNHEY and CDR2 SVGAGI. This CDR3 has 15 residues. CDR3 in DNA: TGTGCCAGCAGTTACCGGGACAGGGGGCGGGTTGAAGCTTTCTTT. This codes for CASSYRDRGRVEAFF.

The chain joins TRBV20-1 to TRBJ1-1; tentative D call: TRBD1 (5 bases). The CDR3 extends over 15 amino acids. The germline V gene encodes CDR1 DFQATT and CDR2 SNEGSKA (reference sequence). V lost 3 bases and J 2 bases, leaving 16 bases between the germline ends. Written as DNA, the CDR3 is TGCAGTGCTAGGGTCCCGGGACCCATAAACACTGAAGCTTTCTTT. Amino acid sequence: CSARVPGPINTEAFF.

V usage is TRBV24-1 and J usage is TRBJ2-5; a weak D match, TRBD2 (5 bases). The CDR3 sequence is 13 residues long. Germline V lookup: CDR1 KGHDR, CDR2 SFDVKD. Trimming left V 3 bases short and J 5 bases short, with 9 bases between. The CDR3 DNA sequence: TGTGCCACCAGTGATGGGGAGTCGGAGACCCAGTACTTC. It specifies CATSDGESETQYF.

This clonotype was seen more than once but under ten times. The rearrangement joins TRBV7-6 to TRBJ2-3; 12 bases agree with TRBD1. The CDR3 covers 17 residues. The V and J ends lost 5 bases and 5 bases, in that order; junction bases with no gene match: 11. Germline lookup yields CDR1 SGHVS and CDR2 FNYEAQ. The chain's CDR3 is CASSPQGTGGARDTQYF. CDR3 DNA: TGTGCCAGCAGCCCCCAGGGGACAGGGGGCGCGAGAGATACGCAGTATTTT.

This chain links TRBV5-6 with TRBJ1-2, with D unresolved. The CDR3 spans 13 residues. Germline-derived CDR1 and CDR2 are SGHDT and YYEEEE. The germline V and J ends were trimmed by 1 base and 3 bases, with 7 bases remaining between them. The CDR3 sequence: CASSLRTYYGYTF. DNA for the CDR3: TGTGCCAGCAGCTTGAGAACTTACTATGGCTACACCTTC.

In its sample, this clonotype was seen a few times. This chain joins TRBV7-9 and TRBJ2-2; D may match TRBD1 or TRBD2 (6 bases each). Germline loops: CDR1 SEHNR, CDR2 FQNEAQ (reference sequence). V was trimmed by 10 bases and J by 2 bases, leaving 20 bases between them. The CDR3 covers 16 residues. The CDR3 DNA sequence: TGTGCCAAGCCAGCTCCGGGGGACACCAACACCGGGGAGCTGTTTTTT. It yields the protein CAKPAPGDTNTGELFF. Drawing the rest from reference TRBV7-9 and TRBJ2-2, the complete variable domain is DTGVSQNPRHKITKRGQNVTFRCDPISEHNRLYWYRQTLGQGPEFLTYFQNEAQLEKSRLLSDRFSAERPKGSFSTLEIQRTEQGDSAMYLCAKPAPGDTNTGELFFGEGSRLTVL.

By frequency in the sample, this clonotype is medium-sized. The V and J genes are TRBV15 and TRBJ1-3; 8 bases align to TRBD1. The CDR3 loop spans 16 amino acids. The V and J ends lost 3 bases and 2 bases, in that order; junction bases with no gene match: 6. The germline gives CDR1 LNHNV, CDR2 YYDKDF (reference sequence). In nucleotides, the CDR3 is TGTGCCACCAGCAGTGATCAGGGGGCGGCTGGAAACACCATATATTTT. Encoded protein: CATSSDQGAAGNTIYF.

The chain joins TRBV20-1 to TRBJ2-7; TRBD2 agrees at 9 bases. The CDR3 extends over 14 amino acids. Per the germline V gene, CDR1 is DFQATT and CDR2 is SNEGSKA (reference sequence). Trimming cost V 5 bases and J 1 base; bases outside gene matches: 6. This CDR3 is CSAQLAGVSYEQYF. The CDR3 DNA reads as TGCAGTGCTCAACTAGCGGGTGTTTCCTACGAGCAGTACTTC.

This clonotype was seen only a few times. This chain connects TRBV11-3 to TRBJ2-5; 14 bases agree with TRBD2. This CDR3 comprises 15 residues. The V segment lost 7 bases and the J segment 5 bases; nucleotides outside the gene matches: 6. Germline V gene lookup returns CDR1 SGHNT and CDR2 YENEEA. CDR3 amino acids: CASTRLAGGVETQYF. The CDR3 coding sequence is TGTGCCAGCACCAGACTAGCGGGGGGGGTGGAGACCCAGTACTTC.

V and J are TRBV28 and TRBJ2-5, with a possible D match to TRBD2 (6 bases). Trimming stripped 5 bases from V and 5 bases from J, with 18 bases between. Germline V gene sequence: CDR1 MDHEN, CDR2 SYDVKM. The CDR3 is made up of 15 amino acids. This chain's CDR3 is CASSGPILRGETQYF. The CDR3 bases are TGTGCCAGCAGTGGACCTATTCTTCGGGGGGAGACCCAGTACTTC.

The genes are TRBV2 and TRBJ2-5; D unresolved. The CDR3 covers 15 residues. The V and J ends lost 0 bases and 6 bases respectively, with 14 bases between them. Germline V gene lookup returns CDR1 SNHLY and CDR2 FYNNEI. CDR3 region: CASSEALPFPKTQYF. DNA for the CDR3: TGTGCCAGCAGTGAAGCGCTGCCCTTCCCAAAGACCCAGTACTTC.